The source of this TCR beta chain is a study of shared clonotypes between healthy human individuals. The germline V gene has CDR1 SGHRS and CDR2 YFSETQ. Trimming took 3 bases from V and 6 from J; bases not matched to a gene: 6. The CDR3 covers 15 residues. Over several immunoSEQ plates, each subset's genomic DNA was distributed in even portions. Some clones are missing from TCRdb's copy, which holds only in-frame ones; the method was immunoSEQ multiplex PCR. Here the sample spans 2 million to 2.5 million clones, almost 96% being singletons. Study conclusions and caveats: An expected dependence of interdonor clonotype sharing on sequencing depth was noted. There were few donors, and this limited the genetic and exposure-history diversity represented.

About this clone: Its antigen is not known.

The source material was naive CD4+ T cells sorted from blood. Described subset: CD45RA+ positively selected. The receptor was derived from a man aged 18 to 29 in good health. This chain joins TRBV5-1 and TRBJ2-2; 9 bases are shared with TRBD1. CDR3 DNA sequence: TGCGCCAGCAGCTACTCCGGGACAGGGTCCGGGGAGCTGTTTTTT. Its protein product is CASSYSGTGSGELFF.